Below, 28 T cell receptor beta chains from the same sample are listed, as sequenced in a study of CD8+CD57+ T cells in acquired aplastic anemia. All patients picked for sequencing had shown, by flow cytometry, an expansion of CD8+CD57+ cells. Genomic DNA served as template for TCR beta VDJ and CDR3 profiling. TCRdb reprocessed the reads with MiXCR, giving one entry per CDR3 protein. The sample carries roughly 120,000 distinct CDR3 sequences, approximately 50% recorded once. Sample: sorted CD4+, CD8+, or CD8+CD57+ T cells (not recorded which) from PBMCs. All receptors come from a human donor with aplastic anemia.

The chain recombines TRBV20-1 with TRBJ2-6, with no clear D. The CDR3 loop spans 14 amino acids. V was trimmed by 5 bases and J by 0 bases, leaving 8 bases between them. CDR1 is DFQATT, CDR2 SNEGSKA, per germline (reference sequence). The CDR3 loop is CSAVRRSGANVLTF. The CDR3 DNA reads TGCAGTGCTGTAAGACGCTCTGGGGCCAACGTCCTGACTTTC.

Details on this clonotype: This may stem from a read error, because a much larger clone lies one nucleotide away. The V and J genes are TRBV5-1 and TRBJ2-7; 12 bases agree with TRBD2. TRBJ2-1 matches the DNA end more closely, so the J call is doubtful. The CDR3 runs to 15 residues. Germline V lookup: CDR1 SGHRS, CDR2 YFSETQ. This CDR3 reads CASGFLAGGRNEQFF. CDR3 sequence (DNA): TGCGCCAGCGGCTTCCTAGCGGGAGGGAGAAATGAGCAGTTCTTC.

This clonotype occurred a few times. The chain is built from TRBV20-1 and TRBJ2-7; perhaps TRBD1 as D (7 bases). Germline V gene data show CDR1 as DFQATT and CDR2 as SNEGSKA (reference sequence). CDR3 length equals 10 residues. With 5 bases removed from V and 10 bases from J, the gap between germline ends came to 12 bases. The CDR3 DNA is TGCAGTGCTGGGGGGACAGTCCAGTACTTC. Translation gives CSAGGTVQYF.

This sequence joins TRBV7-9 and TRBJ1-1; TRBD1 might be the D (5 bases). The CDR3 is 13 residues long. Germline V lookup: CDR1 SEHNR, CDR2 FQNEAQ (reference sequence). The V end lost 5 bases, the J end lost 5 bases, and 12 bases lay between the germline ends. The CDR3 DNA reads TGTGCCAGCAGCCGAGTCAGGGATACTGAAGCTTTCTTT. Translated, it gives CASSRVRDTEAFF. Using reference TRBV7-9 and TRBJ1-1 for the parts outside the CDR3, the full variable domain is DTGVSQNPRHKITKRGQNVTFRCDPISEHNRLYWYRQTLGQGPEFLTYFQNEAQLEKSRLLSDRFSAERPKGSFSTLEIQRTEQGDSAMYLCASSRVRDTEAFFGQGTRLTVV.

In DNA form, the CDR3 reads TGTGCCAGTAGTATAGAAGGATTAAATGAAAAACTGTTTTTT. It codes for CASSIEGLNEKLFF. The chain employs TRBV19 and TRBJ1-4; no clear D. CDR3 size: 14 residues. The germline V and J ends were trimmed by 0 bases and 5 bases, with 7 bases remaining between them. Germline V gene lookup returns CDR1 LNHDA and CDR2 SQIVND (reference sequence).

The chain carries TRBV5-4 and TRBJ2-5, with 8 bases fitting TRBD1. The CDR3 extends over 13 amino acids. V lost 4 bases, J lost 4 bases, and 3 bases stayed unmatched. CDR1 and CDR2 from the germline V gene are SGHNT and YYREEE (reference sequence). The CDR3 sequence: CASSGGQGETQYF. The CDR3 nucleotides are TGTGCCAGCAGCGGCGGACAGGGAGAGACCCAGTACTTC.

The chain carries TRBV7-8 and TRBJ2-7; 9 bases map to TRBD1. The germline gives CDR1 SGHVS, CDR2 FQNEAQ. J lost 4 bases, V lost 2 bases, and 9 bases had no gene match. The CDR3 spans 16 residues. DNA for the CDR3: TGTGCCAGCAGCTTAAGTCCGGACAGGGGATCTTACGAGCAGTACTTC. This codes for CASSLSPDRGSYEQYF.

Many counts were recorded for this clonotype. V and J are TRBV7-8 and TRBJ1-5; D gene ambiguous. V was pared by 3 bases and J by 7 bases, with 7 bases between. This CDR3 spans 12 amino acids. The V gene's germline CDR1 is SGHVS and CDR2 FQNEAQ. The CDR3 spells CASSLQAQPQHF. The CDR3 region has the DNA TGTGCCAGCAGCTTGCAGGCGCAGCCCCAGCATTTT.

At least ten counts were recorded for this clonotype. The chain recombines TRBV7-6 with TRBJ1-3, with D hard to call. Deletions cut 3 bases from V and 3 bases from J, with 6 bases between. The CDR3 is 13 amino acids. Germline lookup yields CDR1 SGHVS and CDR2 FNYEAQ. CDR3 sequence: CASSLGGGNTIYF. The CDR3 bases are TGTGCCAGCAGCTTGGGAGGTGGAAACACCATATATTTT.

The chain links TRBV29-1 to TRBJ2-3; no firm D call. Between the trimmed V and J ends, which lost 7 bases and 10 bases, there was a span of 12 bases. CDR3 length: 10 amino acids. Per germline, CDR1 SQVTM and CDR2 ANQGSEA. In DNA form, the CDR3 reads TGCAGCGCCGAAACGCAACCGCAGTATTTT. Translating it yields CSAETQPQYF.

There are many counts of this clonotype. The chain is built from TRBV25-1 and TRBJ1-1; no reliable D call. The V end lost 1 base, the J end lost 1 base, and 10 bases lay between the germline ends. Germline V gene sequence: CDR1 MGHDK, CDR2 SYGVNS. This CDR3 has 15 residues. CDR3: CASSESGAGNTEAFF. DNA for the CDR3: TGTGCCAGCAGTGAATCGGGTGCGGGGAACACTGAAGCTTTCTTT.

This chain connects TRBV7-3 to TRBJ1-6; D is uncertain. There are 13 residues in the CDR3. With 1 base removed from V and 8 bases from J, the gap between germline ends came to 6 bases. The germline CDR1 and CDR2 sequences are SGHTA and FQGTGA. The CDR3 nucleotides read TGTGCCAGCAGCTTAAGGTGGGATTCACCCCTCCACTTT. This translates into CASSLRWDSPLHF.

The rearrangement joins TRBV7-9 to TRBJ2-5, with TRBD2 matching over 7 bases. V lost 1 base to trimming and J lost 5 bases; unmatched junction nucleotides: 7. CDR1 SEHNR and CDR2 FQNEAQ come from the germline V gene (reference sequence). The CDR3 sequence is 15 residues long. The CDR3: CASSLVGGGLETQYF. For the CDR3, the DNA is TGTGCCAGCAGCTTAGTTGGGGGGGGTTTGGAGACCCAGTACTTC.

The genes are TRBV7-2 and TRBJ2-7; 7 bases are shared with TRBD1. Germline V CDR1 and CDR2: SGHTA, FQGNSA. Losses at the gene ends were 5 bases for V and 2 bases for J; bases not matched to a gene: 9. This CDR3 spans 15 amino acids. The CDR3 DNA reads TGTGCCAGCAGCCGAGACAGGGCCCAGGCCTACGAGCAGTACTTC. Its translation: CASSRDRAQAYEQYF.

The chain combines TRBV20-1 with TRBJ2-5, with a possible D match to TRBD1 (6 bases). Trimming stripped 0 bases from V and 5 bases from J, with 16 bases between. This CDR3 is 15 amino acids long. CDR1 and CDR2 (germline): DFQATT, SNEGSKA (reference sequence). DNA for the CDR3: TGCAGTGCTAGAGATCTGGGCAGGGGTGTGGAGACCCAGTACTTC. It yields the protein CSARDLGRGVETQYF.

The chain carries TRBV10-3 and TRBJ2-1, with a weak D call TRBD2 (5 bases). CDR3 length: 12 residues. Germline V gene data show CDR1 as ENHRY and CDR2 as SYGVKD. Trimming cost V 3 bases and J 7 bases, with 7 bases left between them. CDR3 in DNA: TGTGCCATCAGTGATTCGGGGAATGAGCAGTTCTTC. Protein: CAISDSGNEQFF.

This clonotype was counted ten times or more. V is TRBV9 and J is TRBJ2-3, with D uncertain. Germline CDR1 SGDLS, CDR2 YYNGEE. CDR3 length: 15 residues. Trimming cost V 0 bases and J 1 base, with 9 bases left between them. This chain's CDR3 is CASSVGWVGTDTQYF. The CDR3 region has the DNA TGTGCCAGCAGCGTAGGCTGGGTGGGCACAGATACGCAGTATTTT.

The V and J genes are TRBV2 and TRBJ1-2; D not certain. This CDR3 region has 13 residues. Germline V gives CDR1 SNHLY, CDR2 FYNNEI. Trimming took 7 bases from V and 7 from J, leaving 16 bases between them. This chain's CDR3 is CASTVSQGSGYTF. In DNA form, the CDR3 reads TGTGCCAGCACCGTGTCCCAAGGGAGTGGCTACACCTTC.

Points on this clonotype: This is likely a read error, given that the CDR3 carries no conserved phenylalanine or tryptophan at its end. The rearrangement uses TRBV20-1 and TRBJ2-7; 7 nucleotides agree with TRBD1. This CDR3 comprises 14 residues. The V and J ends lost 1 base and 3 bases, in that order; junction bases with no gene match: 6. Germline assignment: CDR1 DFQATT and CDR2 SNEGSKA (reference sequence). The CDR3 coding sequence is TGCAGTGCTAGAGTACAGGGGAATAACTACGAGCAGTACTCC. It specifies CSARVQGNNYEQYS.

This clonotype came up many times. The rearrangement joins TRBV12-3 or TRBV12-4 to TRBJ2-7; D might be TRBD1 or TRBD2, each matching 5 bases. The CDR3 is made up of 14 amino acids. V lost 6 bases, J lost 1 base, and 13 bases lay in between. The chain's CDR3 is CASRPRGVSYEQYF. DNA of the CDR3: TGTGCCAGCAGGCCCCGAGGGGTATCCTACGAGCAGTACTTC.

The gene calls are TRBV10-3 and TRBJ1-1, with D hard to call. V was pared by 10 bases and J by 1 base, with 13 bases between. Germline V CDR1 and CDR2: ENHRY, SYGVKD. This CDR3 has 13 amino acids. CDR3 sequence (DNA): TGTGCCACCAAGGAGGGCTGGAACACTGAAGCTTTCTTT. Residues: CATKEGWNTEAFF.

This clonotype was observed a few times. V gene TRBV30 combines with J gene TRBJ2-3; TRBD2 agrees at 12 bases. Germline assignment: CDR1 GTSNPN and CDR2 SVGIG (reference sequence). J gave up 6 bases and V 0 bases, and 4 bases lay outside the gene matches. The CDR3 consists of 15 residues. CDR3 sequence (DNA): TGTGCCTGGAGTGTAACTAGCGGGAGGTACGATACGCAGTATTTT. It specifies CAWSVTSGRYDTQYF.

Concerning this clonotype: This likely comes from a read error, as the CDR3 has no conserved phenylalanine or tryptophan at its end. The J gene is TRBJ2-3, the V gene TRBV10-3; D not certain. The germline V and J ends were trimmed by 6 bases and 0 bases, with 16 bases remaining between them. Per germline, CDR1 ENHRY and CDR2 SYGVKD. This CDR3 has 16 residues. This CDR3 reads CAIRARANVSTDTQYL. In nucleotides, the CDR3 is TGTGCCATCAGGGCCAGAGCTAACGTTAGCACAGATACGCAGTATCTT.

The rearrangement links TRBV7-2 to TRBJ1-1; a weak D match, TRBD1 (5 bases). Per the germline V gene, CDR1 is SGHTA and CDR2 is FQGNSA. The length of the CDR3 is 12 residues. Trimming pared 1 base from V and 8 bases from J, leaving 8 bases between. CDR3 residues: CASSLGDYEAFF. The CDR3 coding sequence is TGTGCCAGCAGCTTAGGGGACTACGAAGCTTTCTTT.

This clonotype was observed a handful of times. This rearrangement joins TRBV5-1 to TRBJ2-3; D gene unclear. Germline values: CDR1 SGHRS, CDR2 YFSETQ. V lost 3 bases and J 2 bases, leaving 13 bases between the germline ends. The CDR3 is 15 amino acids. Here the CDR3 DNA reads TGCGCCAGCAGCTCCAGTTTTTCGGACACAGATACGCAGTATTTT. It encodes CASSSSFSDTDTQYF. The complete variable domain, with remaining parts taken from reference TRBV5-1 and TRBJ2-3, reads KAGVTQTPRYLIKTRGQQVTLSCSPISGHRSVSWYQQTPGQGLQFLFEYFSETQRNKGNFPGRFSGRQFSNSRSEMNVSTLELGDSALYLCASSSSFSDTDTQYFGPGTRLTVL.

The rearrangement uses TRBV20-1 and TRBJ1-2; tentatively, D is TRBD1 (6 bases). CDR3 length equals 10 residues. CDR1 is DFQATT and CDR2 is SNEGSKA in the germline V gene (reference sequence). The DNA for the CDR3 is TGCAGGCCAGGGGAGGATGGCTACACCTTC. The encoded protein is CRPGEDGYTF.

The J gene is TRBJ1-1, the V gene TRBV25-1; D is undetermined. V lost 7 bases, J lost 3 bases, and 12 bases lay in between. CDR1 and CDR2 (germline): MGHDK, SYGVNS. The CDR3 totals 13 residues. The CDR3 nucleotides are TGTGCCAGCAAGGGCAGCTTTGACACTGAAGCTTTCTTT. Translation: CASKGSFDTEAFF. The whole variable domain, filled in from reference TRBV25-1 and TRBJ1-1, reads EADIYQTPRYLVIGTGKKITLECSQTMGHDKMYWYQQDPGMELHLIHYSYGVNSTEKGDLSSESTVSRIRTEHFPLTLESARPSHTSQYLCASKGSFDTEAFFGQGTRLTVV.

The chain uses TRBV9 and TRBJ2-3; D is possibly TRBD2 (6 bases). The CDR3 has 14 residues. In germline, CDR1 is SGDLS, CDR2 YYNGEE. Trimming pared 0 bases from V and 3 bases from J, leaving 8 bases between. CDR3 residues: CASSVDGGTDTQYF. CDR3 bases: TGTGCCAGCAGCGTAGATGGGGGGACAGATACGCAGTATTTT.